This record concerns one T cell receptor (beta chain) sequence. Its antigen specificity is not known. One base away there is no much larger clone; base qualities are not given. This specimen belongs to a study of blood T cells in healthy people across ages (dated by TCRdb to about 2015). For context, the study as a whole: In model experiments, roughly one uniquely barcoded TCR beta cDNA molecule per two T cells was captured by template switching. The study measured age-related changes in TCR beta repertoire diversity using deep sequencing normalized with unique cDNA molecular identifiers. The donors were split into four age groups: young (average about 15 years), middle-aged (roughly 40), aged (approximately 60) and long-lived (roughly 80). Donors of different ages were randomly distributed across sequencing lanes to avoid experimental bias. Two additional independent replicas of 1 million unique cDNA reads from the same blood draw were analyzed for two donors (one aged 18 to 29 and one aged 80 or older).

Overall results and qualifications from the work: The long-lived group showed more naive CD4+ T cells, fewer expanded clones and increased TCR diversity than the aged group, suggesting age selection. A strong correlation was found between observed TCR beta diversity and the percentage of naive T cells measured by flow cytometry. Observed TCR beta diversity per million T cells fell roughly linearly with age, and a significant reduction was already apparent by age about 43. Estimates of total diversity based on one million sequenced T cells were considered lower bounds and underestimates. Since profiling was done on bulk unsorted PBMCs, naive and antigen-experienced compartments could not be conclusively compared. The CMV infection status of donors was not known, potentially confounding age-related changes in expanded clonotypes.

CDR1 and CDR2 are drawn from the germline V gene: MNHEY, SVGEGT. From the cysteine up to the phenylalanine, the CDR3 has a length of 15 residues. The only DNA kept is the CDR3, 45 bases in frame from the first base. Trimming costs V 5 bases and J 0 bases, and their ends lie 11 bases apart. Library method: 5' RACE. Sequencing was carried out with an Illumina HiSeq 2500. A second PCR of roughly 6 to 11 cycles was run with a J-beta primer mix and a sample-barcoded 5' primer. Each TCR beta cDNA molecule received a unique molecular identifier from a template-switch 5' adaptor carrying 12 random nucleotides. At least 2.5 million CDR3-containing paired-end reads were obtained from each sample. First-strand cDNA was synthesized from all RNA with the Mint cDNA synthesis kit, primed by a TRBC-specific oligonucleotide. Following uracil-DNA glycosylase treatment, all cDNA underwent a first 18-cycle PCR with the universal primers M1SS and BC2_uni_R. Per the source publication's procedure: For normalization, 1 million high-quality reads, each with a distinct molecular identifier, were randomly selected from each sample. Instead of being binned into consensus sequences, reads with shared molecular identifiers were discarded. MiTCR, set to a Q25 quality threshold and the strictest error-elimination algorithm, was used for CDR3 identification, clonotype clustering and error correction. A nonparametric unseen species model using Euler transformation provided a lower-bound estimate of total TCR beta diversity. TCRdb's own reprocessing of the public reads used fastp at Q25 and MiXCR and kept productive beta chains. Duplicate CDR3 protein sequences are folded into a single record with the most common DNA and genes. In this record, the V and J calls reflect TCRdb's handling and not the investigators' own analysis. The sample has about 1.4 million distinct CDR3 sequences on record, around 59% of them singletons. Roughly 7% of the sample is held by the ten biggest clonotypes.

The roughly 37 donors, aged 6 to 90 years, were systemically healthy Caucasian individuals from Russia. Each donor gave ten milliliters of peripheral blood, collected into EDTA-treated Vacutainer tubes. Ficoll-Paque density-gradient centrifugation was used to isolate PBMCs, with at least 7 million per sample. Trizol reagent was used to extract total RNA from PBMCs, with at least 5.5 micrograms per sample. For every donor, an aliquot of PBMCs went through flow cytometry to measure the percentages of naive CD45RAhigh/CD27high T cells. Recombination joined TRBV6-2 or TRBV6-3 with TRBJ2-1; TRBD2 could be the D gene, as 5 bases match. The source material was blood. This TCR was sampled from a man between 18 and 29 years old in good health. The sequence in DNA is TGTGCCAGCAGTGCCAGACTAATCTCCTACAATGAGCAGTTCTTC. It translates as CASSARLISYNEQFF.